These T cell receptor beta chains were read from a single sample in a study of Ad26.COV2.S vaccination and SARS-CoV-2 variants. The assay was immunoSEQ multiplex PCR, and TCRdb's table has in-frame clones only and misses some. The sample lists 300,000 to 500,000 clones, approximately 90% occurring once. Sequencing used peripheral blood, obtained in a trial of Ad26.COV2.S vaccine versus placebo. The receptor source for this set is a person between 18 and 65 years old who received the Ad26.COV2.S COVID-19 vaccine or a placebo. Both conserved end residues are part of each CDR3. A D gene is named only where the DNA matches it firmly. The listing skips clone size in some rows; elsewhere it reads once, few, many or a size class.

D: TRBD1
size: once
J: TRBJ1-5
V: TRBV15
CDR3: CATSRERQGAGDQPQHF
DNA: TGTGCCACCAGCAGAGAAAGACAGGGGGCGGGCGATCAGCCCCAGCATTTT

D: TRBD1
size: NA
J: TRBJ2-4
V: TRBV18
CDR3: CASSLTGTENIQYF
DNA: TGTGCCAGCTCACTAACCGGGACAGAAAACATTCAGTACTTC

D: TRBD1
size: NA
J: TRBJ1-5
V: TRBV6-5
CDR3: CASRGQDGQPQHF
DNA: TGTGCCAGCAGGGGACAGGATGGTCAGCCCCAGCATTTT

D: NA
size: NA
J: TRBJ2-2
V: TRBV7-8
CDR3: CASSPPDRNTGELFF
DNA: TGTGCCAGCAGCCCGCCGGACAGGAACACCGGGGAGCTGTTTTTT

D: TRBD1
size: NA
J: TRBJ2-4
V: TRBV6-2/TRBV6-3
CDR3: CASSRPPGQGAILAKNIQYF
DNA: TGTGCCAGCAGCCGGCCCCCGGGACAGGGGGCCATACTAGCCAAAAACATTCAGTACTTC

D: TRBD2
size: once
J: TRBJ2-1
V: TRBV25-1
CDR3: CASNNKERGGSYNEQFF
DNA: TGTGCCAGCAATAATAAAGAGCGGGGGGGTTCCTACAATGAGCAGTTCTTC

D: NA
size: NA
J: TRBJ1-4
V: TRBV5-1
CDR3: CASSKDSPTNEKLFF
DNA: TGCGCCAGCAGCAAGGACAGCCCAACTAATGAAAAACTGTTTTTT

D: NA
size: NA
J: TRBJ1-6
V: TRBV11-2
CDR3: CASSRQGQPNSPLHF
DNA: TGTGCCAGCAGCCGACAAGGACAGCCAAATTCACCCCTCCACTTT

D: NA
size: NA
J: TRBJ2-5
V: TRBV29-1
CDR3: CSAPLGPQETQYF
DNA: TGCAGCGCCCCCTTAGGCCCCCAAGAGACCCAGTACTTC

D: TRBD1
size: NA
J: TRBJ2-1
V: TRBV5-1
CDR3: CASSLSGGRYNEQFF
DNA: TGCGCCAGCAGCTTATCAGGGGGCAGATACAATGAGCAGTTCTTC

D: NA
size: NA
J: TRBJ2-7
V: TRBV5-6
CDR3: CASSLGRDEQYF
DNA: TGTGCCAGCAGCTTAGGTCGTGACGAGCAGTACTTC

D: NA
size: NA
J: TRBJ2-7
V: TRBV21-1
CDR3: CASSIPPALYPTHEPHYEQYF
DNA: TGTGCCAGCAGCATCCCACCCGCTCTTTACCCAACTCACGAACCACACTACGAGCAGTACTTC

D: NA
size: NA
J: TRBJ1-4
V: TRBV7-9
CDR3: CASSLGMDEKLFF
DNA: TGTGCCAGCAGCTTGGGAATGGATGAAAAACTGTTTTTT

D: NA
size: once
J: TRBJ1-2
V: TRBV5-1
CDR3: CASSSGGNYGYTF
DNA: TGCGCCAGCAGCTCCGGCGGAAACTATGGCTACACCTTC

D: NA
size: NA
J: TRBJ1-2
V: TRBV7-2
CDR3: CASSLQGRDYGYTF
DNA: TGTGCCAGCAGCTTGCAGGGGAGGGACTATGGCTACACCTTC

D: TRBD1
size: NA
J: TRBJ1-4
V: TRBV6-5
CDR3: CASTTDRGNEKLFF
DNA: TGTGCCAGCACTACGGACAGGGGTAATGAAAAACTGTTTTTT

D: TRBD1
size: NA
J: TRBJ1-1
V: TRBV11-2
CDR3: CASSSSGTGNMAFF
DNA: TGTGCCAGCAGCTCGTCCGGGACAGGGAATATGGCTTTCTTT

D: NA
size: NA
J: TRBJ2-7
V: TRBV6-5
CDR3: CATVNSIDYEQYF
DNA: TGTGCCACGGTGAATTCCATCGACTACGAGCAGTACTTC